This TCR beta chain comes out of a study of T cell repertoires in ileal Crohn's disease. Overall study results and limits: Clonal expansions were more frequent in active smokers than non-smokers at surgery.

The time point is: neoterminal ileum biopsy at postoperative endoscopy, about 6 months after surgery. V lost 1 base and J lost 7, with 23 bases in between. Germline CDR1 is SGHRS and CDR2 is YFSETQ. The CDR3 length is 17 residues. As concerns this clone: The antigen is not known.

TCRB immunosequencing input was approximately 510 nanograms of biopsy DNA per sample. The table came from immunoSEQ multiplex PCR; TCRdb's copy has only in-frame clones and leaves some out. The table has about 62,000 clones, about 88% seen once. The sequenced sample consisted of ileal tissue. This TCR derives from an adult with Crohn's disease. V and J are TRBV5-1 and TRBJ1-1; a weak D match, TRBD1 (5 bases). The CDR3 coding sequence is TGCGCCAGCAGCTTGACCGAGCCGGGACTACACGGGATTGAAGCTTTCTTT. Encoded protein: CASSLTEPGLHGIEAFF. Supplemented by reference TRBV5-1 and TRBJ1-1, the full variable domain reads KAGVTQTPRYLIKTRGQQVTLSCSPISGHRSVSWYQQTPGQGLQFLFEYFSETQRNKGNFPGRFSGRQFSNSRSEMNVSTLELGDSALYLCASSLTEPGLHGIEAFFGQGTRLTVV.